Sequencing of this T cell receptor beta chain was carried out in a study of blood T cell repertoires in COVID-19. Study-wide context: Material from acute and convalescent COVID-19 was sourced from the United States, Italy and Spain.

Recruits, aged about 18 to 90 years, lived in 25 or so US areas. Participants had their cohort set by participant-reported clinical history. Libraries were prepared by immunoSEQ multiplex PCR; TCRdb keeps only in-frame clonotypes and omits some of them. This table has fewer than 350,000 clones, around nine tenths appearing once. V dropped 8 bases and J dropped 3; count of bases not matched to a gene: 31. The CDR3 has 21 amino acids. Germline CDR1 and CDR2: MNHEY and SMNVEV (reference sequence). V and J are TRBV27 and TRBJ2-7, with TRBD2 matching over 7 bases. The sequencing sample was made of PBMCs or T cells enriched from blood (not recorded which). This receptor was identified in a man aged 55-75 years who had recovered from COVID-19. In DNA, the CDR3 is TGTGCCAGCCCCAAGACGCGGGAGCTCCCCGACACCCCCAGAGCACTCTACGAGCAGTACTTC. Translation gives CASPKTRELPDTPRALYEQYF.